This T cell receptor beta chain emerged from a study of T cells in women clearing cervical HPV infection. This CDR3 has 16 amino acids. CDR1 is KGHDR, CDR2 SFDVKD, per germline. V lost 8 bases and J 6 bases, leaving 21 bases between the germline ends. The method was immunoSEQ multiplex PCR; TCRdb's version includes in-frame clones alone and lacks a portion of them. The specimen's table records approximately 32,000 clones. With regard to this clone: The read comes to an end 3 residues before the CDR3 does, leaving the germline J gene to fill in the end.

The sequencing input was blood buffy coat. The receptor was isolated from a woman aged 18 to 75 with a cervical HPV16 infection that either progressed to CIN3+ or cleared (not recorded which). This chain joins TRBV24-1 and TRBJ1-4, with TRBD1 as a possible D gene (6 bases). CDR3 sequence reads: CATTLLTRGMDEKLFF. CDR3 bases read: TGTGCCACCACCCTTCTCACCAGGGGAATGGATGAAAAA.